The 31 T cell receptor beta chains below all came from one sample that was sequenced in a study of metastatic and nonmetastatic thyroid tumors. With MiXCR, TCRdb called clones anew from the PCR reads. The sample has about 21,000 clones; around 18% are singletons. Ahead of thyroid surgery, no patient had received treatment of any kind. Sequenced material: blood. These receptors all stem from a male donor with papillary thyroid cancer or a benign thyroid nodule (not recorded which). Some clones in this sample may be carry-over from other donors' samples.

This clone was counted many times. This chain links TRBV24-1 with TRBJ2-3; D uncertain. CDR1 is KGHDR, CDR2 SFDVKD, per germline. There are 14 residues in the CDR3. V lost 3 bases, J lost 2 bases, and 8 bases lay in between. Here the CDR3 DNA reads TGTGCCACCAGTGATGGGGAACTCACAGATACGCAGTATTTT. Translated, it gives CATSDGELTDTQYF.

By proportion, this clone is medium-sized (0.01 to 0.1%). This CDR3 is also generated by other DNA sequences in the sample. V usage is TRBV30 and J usage is TRBJ1-4; tentatively, D is TRBD1 (6 bases). Germline CDR1 and CDR2: GTSNPN and SVGIG (reference sequence). The CDR3 sequence is 15 residues long. Trimming pared 0 bases from V and 5 bases from J, leaving 13 bases between. The CDR3 bases are TGTGCCTGGAGTGTTAATGGGCAGGGGAATGAAAAACTGTTTTTT. Its protein product is CAWSVNGQGNEKLFF.

This clone was found many times. V and J are TRBV2 and TRBJ1-4, with D perhaps TRBD1 (5 bases). Germline V gene lookup returns CDR1 SNHLY and CDR2 FYNNEI. V was shortened by 2 bases and J by 5 bases, with 12 bases between the two germline ends. The CDR3 spans 15 residues. The CDR3 loop reads CASSEWGVGNEKLFF. CDR3 coding DNA: TGTGCCAGCAGTGAATGGGGGGTGGGGAATGAAAAACTGTTTTTT.

This clone was counted many times. This rearrangement joins TRBV24-1 to TRBJ2-2, with D perhaps TRBD1 or TRBD2 (6 bases each). The CDR3 is 13 residues long. Germline values: CDR1 KGHDR, CDR2 SFDVKD. Trimming cost V 9 bases and J 2 bases, with 9 bases left between them. For the CDR3, the DNA is TGTGCCACCGAGGGGGGTAACACCGGGGAGCTGTTTTTT. Encoded protein: CATEGGNTGELFF.

This clone was observed many times. CDR3 DNA sequence: TGCAGTGCTAGTTACAGGTCCTACGAGCAGTACTTC. This sequence encodes CSASYRSYEQYF. J is TRBJ2-7 and V is TRBV20-1, with a possible D match to TRBD1 (5 bases). The germline gives CDR1 DFQATT, CDR2 SNEGSKA (reference sequence). The ends were cut back, 3 bases at V and 1 base at J, with 7 bases in the middle. CDR3 length equals 12 residues.

This clone occurred many times. This sequence joins TRBV7-6 and TRBJ1-3; 7 nucleotides align to TRBD1. The trim removed 5 bases at V and 2 bases at J, leaving 6 bases unmatched. The CDR3 has 15 residues. Germline V gene lookup returns CDR1 SGHVS and CDR2 FNYEAQ. The chain's CDR3 is CASSATGQPGNTIYF. The CDR3 bases are TGTGCCAGCAGCGCGACAGGGCAACCTGGAAACACCATATATTTT. The variable domain in full, with the rest retrieved from reference TRBV7-6 and TRBJ1-3, is GAGVSQSPRYKVTKRGQDVALRCDPISGHVSLYWYRQALGQGPEFLTYFNYEAQQDKSGLPNDRFSAERPEGSISTLTIQRTEQRDSAMYRCASSATGQPGNTIYFGEGSWLTVV.

This clone was recorded many times. This chain links TRBV10-1 with TRBJ2-7; D is perhaps TRBD1 (5 bases). V lost 3 bases and J 2 bases, leaving 14 bases between the germline ends. The length of the CDR3 is 15 residues. Germline CDR1 and CDR2: WNHNN and SYGVQD (reference sequence). CDR3 nucleotide sequence: TGCGCCAGCAGTGATCAGACAGCGTCAACCTACGAGCAGTACTTC. Protein product: CASSDQTASTYEQYF.

V is TRBV30 and J is TRBJ1-4, with a possible D match to TRBD1 (5 bases). The CDR3 spans 13 residues. Deletions cut 4 bases from V and 8 bases from J, with 14 bases between. CDR1 and CDR2 from the germline V gene are GTSNPN and SVGIG (reference sequence). DNA for the CDR3: TGTGCCTGGAAGGGGAGTTCTGAAGAAAAACTGTTTTTT. The encoded protein is CAWKGSSEEKLFF.

At least ten counts were recorded for this clone. DNA for the CDR3: TGCAGTGCTAGTAAGGGACTAGCGCAAGCGGGCTACAATGAGCAGTTCTTC. Its protein product is CSASKGLAQAGYNEQFF. The chain joins TRBV20-1 to TRBJ2-1, with TRBD2 matching 10 bases. Germline-derived CDR1 and CDR2 are DFQATT and SNEGSKA (reference sequence). The CDR3 extends over 17 amino acids. Germline trimming cut 3 bases from V and 3 bases from J; bases unmatched to any gene: 11.

There are many counts of this clone. The J gene is TRBJ2-3, the V gene TRBV6-1; D call uncertain. Trimming took 2 bases from V and 6 from J, leaving 6 bases between them. The CDR3 is 12 amino acids. CDR1 and CDR2 from the germline V gene are MNHNS and SASEGT. The CDR3 DNA is TGTGCCAGCAGTGAACTCGCGGATACGCAGTATTTT. It codes for CASSELADTQYF.

This clone occurred many times. The chain has TRBV7-6 and TRBJ2-2; no clear D. The CDR3 covers 12 residues. V was cut by 5 bases and J by 6 bases, with 7 bases left in between. Per germline, CDR1 SGHVS and CDR2 FNYEAQ. CDR3 protein: CASSPDAGELFF. In DNA, the CDR3 is TGTGCCAGCAGCCCGGACGCCGGGGAGCTGTTTTTT.

This clone was seen repeatedly, ten times or more. The chain links TRBV20-1 to TRBJ2-1; D is possibly TRBD2 (6 bases). Germline values: CDR1 DFQATT, CDR2 SNEGSKA (reference sequence). V was clipped by 3 bases and J by 9 bases, with 9 bases between them. CDR3 length: 11 residues. Written as DNA, the CDR3 is TGCAGTGCTAGTAGCGGCGGTGAGCAGTTCTTC. Amino acid sequence: CSASSGGEQFF.

Ten or more counts support this clone. The chain couples TRBV27 to TRBJ1-2; 8 bases map to TRBD1. CDR3 size: 17 residues. J gave up 4 bases and V 7 bases, and 17 bases lay outside the gene matches. CDR1 is MNHEY, CDR2 SMNVEV, per germline (reference sequence). The CDR3 DNA follows: TGTGCCAGCATCCTTAGGAGCAGGGGGCTGTACGGCTATGGCTACACCTTC. This translates into CASILRSRGLYGYGYTF.

This clone was observed many times. This sample includes further DNA sequences coding for the same CDR3. This chain links TRBV5-1 with TRBJ2-7; the match to TRBD2 covers 8 bases. V shed 3 bases and J 4 bases; nucleotides not matched to a gene: 6. The CDR3 runs to 14 residues. Germline V gives CDR1 SGHRS, CDR2 YFSETQ. The CDR3 coding sequence is TGCGCCAGCAGCTCGCCGGGCGGGGGGTACGAGCAGTACTTC. Translation: CASSSPGGGYEQYF.

The V and J genes are TRBV6-1 and TRBJ2-1; D is tentatively TRBD1 or TRBD2 (5 bases each). V was shortened by 5 bases and J by 10 bases, with 12 bases between the two germline ends. This CDR3 comprises 12 residues. CDR1 and CDR2 (germline): MNHNS, SASEGT. Here the CDR3 reads CASSRDRVEQFF. CDR3 DNA: TGTGCCAGCAGTAGGGACCGCGTAGAGCAGTTCTTC.

In its sample, this clone was seen many times. The gene calls are TRBV5-1 and TRBJ2-5, with TRBD2 matching 12 bases. The CDR3 has 18 residues. Trimming at V came to 1 base and at J to 4 bases, leaving 11 bases not matched to a gene. CDR1 is SGHRS, CDR2 YFSETQ, per germline. The CDR3 here is CASSLSSSGRARGETQYF. The CDR3 nucleotides are TGCGCCAGCAGCTTGAGTTCTAGCGGGAGGGCCAGGGGAGAGACCCAGTACTTC.

On this clone: A read error may be the cause here, since a much bigger clone is one base away. The chain couples TRBV5-6 to TRBJ2-4; perhaps TRBD2 as D (5 bases). Germline CDR1 is SGHDT and CDR2 is YYEEEE. The CDR3 runs 14 residues. The CDR3 bases are TGTGCCAGCAGCTGGTACCGGGATCCAAACATTCATTACTTC. Translating gives CASSWYRDPNIHYF.

This clone showed up many times. The rearrangement joins TRBV7-9 to TRBJ2-1, with a weak D call TRBD1 (6 bases). V was shortened by 0 bases and J by 10 bases, with 10 bases between the two germline ends. The germline gives CDR1 SEHNR, CDR2 FQNEAQ (reference sequence). This CDR3 contains 13 residues. The DNA for the CDR3 is TGTGCCAGCAGCTTAGCGGGGGCACGGGAGCAGTTCTTC. Its translation is CASSLAGAREQFF.

This clone was counted at least ten times. This chain joins TRBV11-2 and TRBJ1-2; 7 nucleotides align to TRBD1. Germline CDR1 reads SGHAT; CDR2 reads FQNNGV. J lost 4 bases, V lost 3 bases, and 8 bases had no gene match. This CDR3 has 15 residues. The CDR3 nucleotides read TGTGCCAGCAGCTTCGAAAGGACAGGCTCCTATGGCTACACCTTC. Translation: CASSFERTGSYGYTF.

This clone was counted between two and nine times. CDR3 amino acids: CATSVRGTPLFLDYGYTF. The CDR3 DNA is TGTGCCACCAGTGTGAGAGGGACACCTTTGTTTCTTGACTATGGCTACACCTTC. The chain couples TRBV24-1 to TRBJ1-2, with a weak D call TRBD1 (6 bases). The CDR3 length is 18 residues. Germline V CDR1 and CDR2: KGHDR, SFDVKD. Trimming left V 5 bases short and J 3 bases short, with 24 bases between.

This clone was observed a few times. The chain has TRBV5-4 and TRBJ2-7, with a weak D call TRBD2 (5 bases). Trimming removed 4 bases at V and 3 bases at J, with 14 bases between. There are 14 residues in the CDR3. Germline V gene lookup returns CDR1 SGHNT and CDR2 YYREEE (reference sequence). The CDR3 DNA follows: TGTGCCAGCAGCCTTTTTGCCGGGGTCTACGAGCAGTACTTC. Protein: CASSLFAGVYEQYF.

There are a few counts of this clone. V and J are TRBV30 and TRBJ1-1; D is uncertain. Trimming stripped 1 base from V and 8 bases from J, with 11 bases between. The CDR3 has 12 residues. Germline loops: CDR1 GTSNPN, CDR2 SVGIG (reference sequence). The CDR3: CAWSGTAGEAFF. The CDR3 DNA reads TGTGCCTGGAGTGGAACGGCGGGCGAAGCTTTCTTT. The variable domain in full, completed from reference TRBV30 and TRBJ1-1, reads SQTIHQWPATLVQPVGSPLSLECTVEGTSNPNLYWYRQAAGRGLQLLFYSVGIGQISSEVPQNLSASRPQDRQFILSSKKLLLSDSGFYLCAWSGTAGEAFFGQGTRLTVV.

The rearrangement links TRBV20-1 to TRBJ2-1; perhaps TRBD1 as D (5 bases). V was cut by 6 bases and J by 7 bases, with 22 bases left in between. The germline V gene has CDR1 DFQATT and CDR2 SNEGSKA (reference sequence). The CDR3 runs 15 residues. The CDR3 here is CSAPRVTELNNEQFF. In DNA, the CDR3 is TGCAGTGCCCCTCGGGTGACAGAATTAAATAATGAGCAGTTCTTC.

This clone was counted at least ten times. The same CDR3 arises from other DNA sequences in this sample as well. This rearrangement joins TRBV11-2 to TRBJ2-5, with 8 bases lining up with TRBD1. The CDR3 is 16 amino acids. Germline CDR1 SGHAT, CDR2 FQNNGV. V shed 5 bases and J 2 bases; nucleotides not matched to a gene: 10. The CDR3 sequence is CASSARGRGRQETQYF. Written as DNA, the CDR3 is TGTGCCAGCAGCGCAAGGGGCAGGGGGCGGCAAGAGACCCAGTACTTC.

This clone came up many times. The chain is built from TRBV6-4 and TRBJ2-3; TRBD1 agrees at 11 bases. The CDR3 length is 14 residues. Germline trimming cut 3 bases from V and 4 bases from J; bases unmatched to any gene: 0. Germline V lookup: CDR1 MRHNA, CDR2 SNTAGT. In nucleotides, the CDR3 is TGTGCCAGCAGTGAGGGACAGGGGGCAGATACGCAGTATTTT. Encoded protein: CASSEGQGADTQYF.

A remark on this clone: It may be a read error: a sequence one base away is much more abundant. Other DNA sequences in the same sample also yield this CDR3. The chain carries TRBV7-3 and TRBJ2-3, with D uncertain. The CDR3 is made up of 15 amino acids. Germline V gene lookup returns CDR1 SGHTA and CDR2 FQGTGA. Written as DNA, the CDR3 is TGTGCCAGTAGCTTAACTGGGCAACGCACAGATACGCAGTATTTT. Its translation is CASSLTGQRTDTQYF.

This clone was observed many times. V is TRBV6-4 and J is TRBJ2-2; D remains ambiguous. Looked up from germline, CDR1 is MRHNA and CDR2 is SNTAGT. V lost 0 bases and J lost 5, with 4 bases in between. This CDR3 has 13 amino acids. CDR3 protein: CASSDSQTGELFF. Written as DNA, the CDR3 is TGTGCCAGCAGTGACTCACAAACCGGGGAGCTGTTTTTT.

This clone was seen ten or more times. The rearrangement links TRBV30 to TRBJ1-5; no definite D call. CDR1 is GTSNPN and CDR2 is SVGIG in the germline V gene (reference sequence). The CDR3 runs to 15 residues. The V and J ends lost 2 bases and 7 bases respectively, with 18 bases between them. The CDR3 nucleotides are TGTGCCTGGAGTCCTCGGGGAGGGCGCGGCCAGCCCCAGCATTTT. It encodes CAWSPRGGRGQPQHF. Using reference TRBV30 and TRBJ1-5 for the parts outside the CDR3, the full variable domain is SQTIHQWPATLVQPVGSPLSLECTVEGTSNPNLYWYRQAAGRGLQLLFYSVGIGQISSEVPQNLSASRPQDRQFILSSKKLLLSDSGFYLCAWSPRGGRGQPQHFGDGTRLSIL.

This clone was picked up many times. The CDR3, as DNA: TGTGCCAGCAGCTATCGAAACCCAAGATTTCGCACAGATACGCAGTATTTT. This encodes CASSYRNPRFRTDTQYF. This sequence joins TRBV11-2 and TRBJ2-3, with D uncertain. V lost 4 bases and J 1 base, leaving 18 bases between the germline ends. Germline V gene sequence: CDR1 SGHAT, CDR2 FQNNGV. The CDR3 consists of 17 residues.

The rearrangement joins TRBV13 to TRBJ2-5; the D gene is possibly TRBD2 (5 bases). This CDR3 has 13 amino acids. Germline V gene sequence: CDR1 PRHDT, CDR2 FYEKMQ (reference sequence). Trimming took 8 bases from V and 2 from J, leaving 12 bases between them. CDR3 protein: CASRIAPQETQYF. CDR3 DNA sequence: TGTGCCAGCCGGATAGCGCCTCAAGAGACCCAGTACTTC.

Ten or more counts support this clone. V is TRBV9 and J is TRBJ1-4; no clear D. The V gene lost 3 bases and the J gene lost 2 bases, with 2 bases spanning the gap. Germline CDR1 is SGDLS and CDR2 is YYNGEE. The CDR3 contains 12 residues. CDR3 loop: CASSATNEKLFF. The CDR3 nucleotides are TGTGCCAGCAGCGCGACTAATGAAAAACTGTTTTTT.